A single sample is the source of the 3 T cell receptor beta chains below, sequenced in a study of cytomegalovirus exposure and HLA in healthy donors. The PCR contained 60 Vbeta and 13 Jbeta primers. Clones were sequenced by immunoSEQ multiplex PCR, and TCRdb holds only the in-frame ones, with some missing. The repertoire holds approximately 190,000 clones, 82% seen once, with 0.08% to 0.1% in the top ten. Sequenced material: PBMCs. These receptor sequences come from a boy younger than 10 in good health and CMV-seronegative.

This chain joins TRBV19 and TRBJ2-7; 8 bases map to TRBD1. Germline-derived CDR1 and CDR2 are LNHDA and SQIVND (reference sequence). V lost 9 bases to trimming and J lost 2 bases; unmatched junction nucleotides: 6. There are 13 residues in the CDR3. CDR3 sequence: CARPGQATYEQYF. CDR3 sequence (DNA): TGTGCCAGGCCGGGACAGGCTACCTACGAGCAGTACTTC.

The table lists this clone with a few counts. The J gene is TRBJ1-2, the V gene TRBV2, with D hard to call. The CDR3 loop spans 10 amino acids. Germline lookup yields CDR1 SNHLY and CDR2 FYNNEI. V lost 7 bases and J lost 3, with 3 bases in between. The CDR3 sequence: CASTDYGYTF. The CDR3 coding sequence is TGTGCCAGCACTGACTATGGCTACACCTTC.

This clone was counted only a few times. The chain couples TRBV6-5 to TRBJ1-2; possible D gene TRBD1, 6 bases. CDR1 and CDR2 (germline): MNHEY, SVGAGI. The CDR3 length is 13 residues. V dropped 6 bases and J dropped 4 bases, with 12 bases sitting between them. The CDR3 DNA is TGTGCCAGCAGCAAACAGGGTTTCTATGGCTACACCTTC. Its translation is CASSKQGFYGYTF.